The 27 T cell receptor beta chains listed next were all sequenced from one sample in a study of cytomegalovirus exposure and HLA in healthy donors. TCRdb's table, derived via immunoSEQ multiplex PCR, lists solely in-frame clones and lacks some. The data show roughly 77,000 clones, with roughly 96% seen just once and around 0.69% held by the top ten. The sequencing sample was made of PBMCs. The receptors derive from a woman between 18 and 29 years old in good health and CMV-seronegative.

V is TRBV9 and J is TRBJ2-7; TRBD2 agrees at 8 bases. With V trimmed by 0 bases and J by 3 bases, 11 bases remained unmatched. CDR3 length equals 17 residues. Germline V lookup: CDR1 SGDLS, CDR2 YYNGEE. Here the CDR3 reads CASSVASVPSGFYEQYF. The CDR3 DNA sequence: TGTGCCAGCAGCGTAGCCTCGGTTCCTAGCGGGTTCTACGAGCAGTACTTC.

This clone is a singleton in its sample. CDR3 amino acids: CASRAWGQGVGTGELFF. Here the CDR3 DNA reads TGTGCCAGTAGGGCCTGGGGACAGGGAGTGGGCACCGGGGAGCTGTTTTTT. The V gene is TRBV19, the J gene TRBJ2-2; 9 bases line up with TRBD1. This CDR3 is built from 17 residues. The junction had 12 bases not matched to a gene; V was cut back by 6 bases and J by 4 bases. Per the germline V gene, CDR1 is LNHDA and CDR2 is SQIVND (reference sequence).

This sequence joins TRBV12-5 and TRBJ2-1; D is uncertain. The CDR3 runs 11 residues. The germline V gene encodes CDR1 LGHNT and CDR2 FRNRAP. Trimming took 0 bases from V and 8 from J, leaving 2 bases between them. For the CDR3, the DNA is TGTGCTAGTGGTTTGGTCTATGAGCAGTTCTTC. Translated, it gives CASGLVYEQFF.

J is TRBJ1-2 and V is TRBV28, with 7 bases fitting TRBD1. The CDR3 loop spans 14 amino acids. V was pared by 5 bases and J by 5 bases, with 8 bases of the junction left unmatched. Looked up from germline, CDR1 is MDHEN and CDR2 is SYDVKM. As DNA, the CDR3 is TGTGCCAGCAGTCTAGGGGGACAGCTGTATGGCTACACCTTC. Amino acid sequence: CASSLGGQLYGYTF.

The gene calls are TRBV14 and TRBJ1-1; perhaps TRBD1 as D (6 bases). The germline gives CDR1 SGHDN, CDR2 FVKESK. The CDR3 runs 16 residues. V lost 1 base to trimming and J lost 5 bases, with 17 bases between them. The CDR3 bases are TGTGCCAGCAGCCAAGTGGCAGGCCTGAGGGGGACTGAAGCTTTCTTT. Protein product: CASSQVAGLRGTEAFF.

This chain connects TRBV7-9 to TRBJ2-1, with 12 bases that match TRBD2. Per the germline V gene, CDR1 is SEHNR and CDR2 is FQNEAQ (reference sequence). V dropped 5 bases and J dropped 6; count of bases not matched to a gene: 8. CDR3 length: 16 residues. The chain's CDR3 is CASSPWTSGAGNEQFF. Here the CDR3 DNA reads TGTGCCAGCAGCCCCTGGACTAGCGGGGCCGGCAATGAGCAGTTCTTC.

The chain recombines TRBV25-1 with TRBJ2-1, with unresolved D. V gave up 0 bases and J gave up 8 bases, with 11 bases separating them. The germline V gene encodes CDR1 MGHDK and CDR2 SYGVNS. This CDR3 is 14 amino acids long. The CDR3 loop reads CASSEYSLTDEQFF. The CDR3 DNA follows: TGTGCCAGCAGTGAATATAGTCTTACCGATGAGCAGTTCTTC.

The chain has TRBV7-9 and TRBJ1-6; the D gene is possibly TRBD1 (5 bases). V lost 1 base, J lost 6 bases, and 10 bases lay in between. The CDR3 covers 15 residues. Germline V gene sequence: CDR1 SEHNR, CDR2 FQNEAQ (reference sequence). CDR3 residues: CASSLVGQGNSPLHF. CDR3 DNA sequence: TGTGCCAGCAGCTTAGTCGGCCAGGGTAATTCACCCCTCCACTTT.

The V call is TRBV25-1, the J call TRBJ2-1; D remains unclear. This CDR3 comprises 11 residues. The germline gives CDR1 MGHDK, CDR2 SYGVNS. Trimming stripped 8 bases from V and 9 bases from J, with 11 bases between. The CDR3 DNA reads TGTGCCAGCGGGCTCTCGGCTGAGCAGTTCTTC. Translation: CASGLSAEQFF.

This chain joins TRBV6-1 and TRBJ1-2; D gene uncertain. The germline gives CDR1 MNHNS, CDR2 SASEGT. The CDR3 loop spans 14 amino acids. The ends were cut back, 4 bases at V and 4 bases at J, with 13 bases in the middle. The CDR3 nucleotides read TGTGCCAGCAGTGGAGGCCAGTGGTCCTATGGCTACACCTTC. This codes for CASSGGQWSYGYTF.

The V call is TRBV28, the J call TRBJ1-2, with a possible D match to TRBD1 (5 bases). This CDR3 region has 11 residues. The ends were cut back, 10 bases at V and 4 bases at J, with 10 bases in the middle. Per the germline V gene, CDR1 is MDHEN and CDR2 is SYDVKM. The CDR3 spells CAIGGPYGYTF. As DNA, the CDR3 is TGTGCCATCGGGGGTCCCTATGGCTACACCTTC.

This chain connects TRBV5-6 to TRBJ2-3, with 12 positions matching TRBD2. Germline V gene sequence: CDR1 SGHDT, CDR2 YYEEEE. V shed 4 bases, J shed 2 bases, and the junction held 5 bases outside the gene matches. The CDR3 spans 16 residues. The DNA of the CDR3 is TGTGCCAGCAGCCGACTAGCGGGGGTACACACAGATACGCAGTATTTT. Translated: CASSRLAGVHTDTQYF.

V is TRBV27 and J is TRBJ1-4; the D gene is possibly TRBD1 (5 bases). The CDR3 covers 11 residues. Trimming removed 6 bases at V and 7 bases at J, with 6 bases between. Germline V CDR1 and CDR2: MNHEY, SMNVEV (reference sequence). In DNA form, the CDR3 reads TGTGCCAGCAGCCAGGGTGAAAAACTGTTTTTT. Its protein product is CASSQGEKLFF.

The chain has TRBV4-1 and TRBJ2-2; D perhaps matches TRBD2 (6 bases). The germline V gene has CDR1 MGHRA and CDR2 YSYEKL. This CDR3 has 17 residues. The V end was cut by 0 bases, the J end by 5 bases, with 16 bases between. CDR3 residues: CASSQEAPGTQTGELFF. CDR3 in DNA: TGCGCCAGCAGCCAAGAGGCCCCGGGGACTCAGACCGGGGAGCTGTTTTTT.

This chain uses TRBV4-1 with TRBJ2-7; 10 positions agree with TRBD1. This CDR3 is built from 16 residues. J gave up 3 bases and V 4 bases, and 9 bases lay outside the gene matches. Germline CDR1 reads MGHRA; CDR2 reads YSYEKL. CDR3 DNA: TGCGCCAGCAGCCCAATAGGGGGGACAGGGGTCTACGAGCAGTACTTC. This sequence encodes CASSPIGGTGVYEQYF.

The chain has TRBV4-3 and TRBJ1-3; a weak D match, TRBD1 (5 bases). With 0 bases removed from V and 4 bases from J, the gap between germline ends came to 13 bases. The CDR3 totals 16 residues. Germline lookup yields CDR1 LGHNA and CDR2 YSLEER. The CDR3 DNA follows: TGCGCCAGCAGCCAAGATTTGGGGGGGAGGGGAAACACCATATATTTT. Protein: CASSQDLGGRGNTIYF.

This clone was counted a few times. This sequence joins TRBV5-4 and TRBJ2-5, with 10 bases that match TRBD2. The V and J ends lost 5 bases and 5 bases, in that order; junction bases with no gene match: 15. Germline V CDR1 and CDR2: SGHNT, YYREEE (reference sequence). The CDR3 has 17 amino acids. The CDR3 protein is CASRGGPAGGGCETQYF. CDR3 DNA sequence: TGTGCCAGCAGAGGGGGTCCAGCGGGAGGGGGATGTGAGACCCAGTACTTC.

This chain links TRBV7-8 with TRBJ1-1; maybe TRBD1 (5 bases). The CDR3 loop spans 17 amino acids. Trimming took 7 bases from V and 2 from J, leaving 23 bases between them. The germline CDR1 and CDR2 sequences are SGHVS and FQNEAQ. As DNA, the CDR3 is TGTGCCAGCACCCTTAGGAGAACGGGGGGATTAAACACTGAAGCTTTCTTT. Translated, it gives CASTLRRTGGLNTEAFF. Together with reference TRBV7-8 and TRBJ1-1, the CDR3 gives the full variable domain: GAGVSQSPRYKVAKRGQDVALRCDPISGHVSLFWYQQALGQGPEFLTYFQNEAQLDKSGLPSDRFFAERPEGSVSTLKIQRTQQEDSAVYLCASTLRRTGGLNTEAFFGQGTRLTVV.

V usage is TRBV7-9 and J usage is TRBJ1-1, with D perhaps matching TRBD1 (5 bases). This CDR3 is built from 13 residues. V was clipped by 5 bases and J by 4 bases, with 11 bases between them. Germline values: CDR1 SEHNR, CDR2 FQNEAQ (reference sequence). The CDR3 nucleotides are TGTGCCAGCAGCCCCAGGGTACTCACTGAAGCTTTCTTT. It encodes CASSPRVLTEAFF. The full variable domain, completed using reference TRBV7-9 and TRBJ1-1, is DTGVSQNPRHKITKRGQNVTFRCDPISEHNRLYWYRQTLGQGPEFLTYFQNEAQLEKSRLLSDRFSAERPKGSFSTLEIQRTEQGDSAMYLCASSPRVLTEAFFGQGTRLTVV.

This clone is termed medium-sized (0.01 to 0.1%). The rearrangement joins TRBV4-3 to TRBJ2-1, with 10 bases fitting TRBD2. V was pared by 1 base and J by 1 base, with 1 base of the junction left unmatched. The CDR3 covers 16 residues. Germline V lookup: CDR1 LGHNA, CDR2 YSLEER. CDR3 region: CASSQASGGSYNEQFF. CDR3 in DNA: TGCGCCAGCAGCCAAGCTAGCGGGGGATCCTACAATGAGCAGTTCTTC.

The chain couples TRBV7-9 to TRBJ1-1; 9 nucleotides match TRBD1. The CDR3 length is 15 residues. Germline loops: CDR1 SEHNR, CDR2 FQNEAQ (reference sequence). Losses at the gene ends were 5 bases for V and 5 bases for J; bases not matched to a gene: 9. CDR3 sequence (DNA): TGTGCCAGCAGCCCCGGACAGGGGATGAGGACTGAAGCTTTCTTT. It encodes CASSPGQGMRTEAFF.

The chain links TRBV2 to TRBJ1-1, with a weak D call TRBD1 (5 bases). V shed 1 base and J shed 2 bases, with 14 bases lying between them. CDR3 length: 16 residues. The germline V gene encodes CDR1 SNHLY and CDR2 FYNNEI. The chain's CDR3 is CASSEEWLGANTEAFF. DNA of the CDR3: TGTGCCAGCAGTGAAGAGTGGCTAGGGGCCAACACTGAAGCTTTCTTT.

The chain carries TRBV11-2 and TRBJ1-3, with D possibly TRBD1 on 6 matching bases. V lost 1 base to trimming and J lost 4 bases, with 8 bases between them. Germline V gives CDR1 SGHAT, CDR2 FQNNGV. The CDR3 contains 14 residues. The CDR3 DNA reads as TGTGCCAGCAGCTTAGTCAGGGGCGGAAACACCATATATTTT. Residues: CASSLVRGGNTIYF.

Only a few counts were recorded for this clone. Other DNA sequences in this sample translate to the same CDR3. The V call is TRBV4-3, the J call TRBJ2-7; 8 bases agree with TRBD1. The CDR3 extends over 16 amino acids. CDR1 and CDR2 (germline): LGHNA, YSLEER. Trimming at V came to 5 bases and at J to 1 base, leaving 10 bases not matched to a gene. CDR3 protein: CASSYSGTGESYEQYF. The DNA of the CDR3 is TGCGCCAGCAGCTACTCCGGGACAGGCGAATCCTACGAGCAGTACTTC.

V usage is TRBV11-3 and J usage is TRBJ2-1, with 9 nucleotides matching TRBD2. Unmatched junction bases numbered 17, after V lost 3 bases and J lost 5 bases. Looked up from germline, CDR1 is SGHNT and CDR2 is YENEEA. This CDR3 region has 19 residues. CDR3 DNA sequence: TGTGCCAGCAGCTTGGGCAAGGCATATAGCGGGAGAGACCACAATGAGCAGTTCTTC. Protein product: CASSLGKAYSGRDHNEQFF.

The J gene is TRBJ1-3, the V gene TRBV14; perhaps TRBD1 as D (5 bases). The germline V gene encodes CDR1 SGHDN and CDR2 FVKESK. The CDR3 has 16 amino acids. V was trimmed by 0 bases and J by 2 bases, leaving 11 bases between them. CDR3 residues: CASSQERPGPGNTIYF. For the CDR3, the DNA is TGTGCCAGCAGCCAAGAACGGCCAGGGCCTGGAAACACCATATATTTT.

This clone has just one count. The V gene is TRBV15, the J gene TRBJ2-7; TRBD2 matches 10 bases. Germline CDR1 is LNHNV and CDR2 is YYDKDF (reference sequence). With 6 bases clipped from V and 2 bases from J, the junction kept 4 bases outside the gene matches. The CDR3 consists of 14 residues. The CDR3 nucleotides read TGTGCCACCAGGACTAGCGGGCAAACCTACGAGCAGTACTTC. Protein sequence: CATRTSGQTYEQYF. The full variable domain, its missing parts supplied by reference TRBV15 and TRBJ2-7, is DAMVIQNPRYQVTQFGKPVTLSCSQTLNHNVMYWYQQKSSQAPKLLFHYYDKDFNNEADTPDNFQSRRPNTSFCFLDIRSPGLGDTAMYLCATRTSGQTYEQYFGPGTRLTVT.